This entry concerns a single T cell receptor beta chain. There are a few counts of this clonotype. The antigen it binds to is not known. The input lacks base qualities; no much larger clone sits a single base away. Libraries were prepared through 5' RACE. The instrument was an Illumina HiSeq 2500. A second PCR of roughly 6 to 11 cycles was performed with a sample-barcoded 5' primer and a J-beta primer mix. Each TCR beta cDNA molecule received a unique molecular identifier from a template-switch 5' adaptor carrying 12 random nucleotides. Each sample yielded at least 3 million CDR3-containing paired-end reads. First-strand cDNA was synthesized from all RNA with the Mint cDNA synthesis kit, primed by a TRBC-specific oligonucleotide. After uracil-DNA glycosylase treatment, a first 18-cycle PCR used universal primers M1SS and BC2_uni_R on all cDNA. Turning to the authors' computational methods: For normalization, 1 million high-quality reads were randomly selected from each sample, with every read carrying a distinct molecular identifier. Reads sharing molecular identifiers were discarded rather than binned into consensus sequences. MiTCR, run with a Q25 quality threshold and the strictest error-elimination algorithm, handled CDR3 identification, clonotype clustering and error correction. A nonparametric unseen species model with Euler transformation was used to estimate a lower bound on total TCR beta diversity. In TCRdb, the public reads were trimmed at Q25 with fastp and aligned with MiXCR, with productive beta chains retained. All rows with the same CDR3 protein become a single entry with the most common DNA and genes. Clone size and V and J calls follow TCRdb, not the original study. The sample has some 730,000 distinct CDR3 sequences on record, about a fifth of them singletons. The leading ten clones occupy about 22% of the sample.

Donors were roughly 40 systemically healthy Caucasian individuals from Russia aged about 6 to 100 years. Each donor gave 8 to 10 milliliters of peripheral blood, collected into EDTA-treated Vacutainer tubes. Ficoll-Paque density-gradient centrifugation was used to isolate PBMCs, with at least 7 million per sample. Total RNA was extracted from PBMCs with Trizol reagent, with at least 6 micrograms obtained per sample. For every donor, flow cytometry on a PBMC aliquot measured the percentage of naive CD45RAhigh/CD27high T cells. The data were taken from a study of blood T cells in healthy people across ages (dated by TCRdb to the mid-2010s). For the study in its entirety: In model experiments, template switching captured roughly one uniquely barcoded TCR beta cDNA molecule for every two T cells. To avoid experimental bias, donors of different ages were spread randomly across the sequencing lanes. Donors were grouped into four age groups: young (average about 15 years), middle-aged (39), aged (roughly 67) and long-lived (approximately 78). The study analyzed two additional independent replicas of 1 million unique cDNA reads from the same blood draw for two donors, one aged 18 to 29 and one aged 80 or older. To track age-related changes in TCR beta repertoire diversity, the study relied on deep sequencing normalized with unique cDNA molecular identifiers. Results the study describes overall, beyond this receptor: Compared with the aged group, more naive CD4+ T cells, fewer expanded clones and increased TCR diversity were shown by the long-lived group, suggesting age selection. The CMV infection status of donors was not known, potentially confounding age-related changes in expanded clonotypes. Observed TCR beta diversity correlated strongly with the percentage of naive T cells measured by flow cytometry. Estimates of total diversity based on one million sequenced T cells were considered lower bounds and underestimates. Observed TCR beta diversity per million T cells fell roughly linearly with age, and a significant reduction was already apparent by age roughly 40. Conclusive comparison of naive and antigen-experienced compartments was prevented by the profiling of bulk unsorted PBMCs.

The source is a man aged 65 to 79 in good health. Sequencing input: blood.

The CDR3 sequence is CASSLDADTGTDTQYF. The base sequence is TGTGCCAGCAGCTTAGATGCCGACACAGGCACAGATACGCAGTATTTT. The chain was built from TRBV11-2 and TRBJ2-3; no D gene call is confident. The germline V gene gives CDR1 as SGHAT and CDR2 as FQNNGV. The CDR3 numbers 16 residues from cysteine through phenylalanine. The CDR3 DNA has 48 bases and is translated from base 1. The junction shows trimming of 0 bases on V and 1 base on J, plus 11 bases between the germline ends.